This entry is about one TCR beta chain. These data originate in a study of blood T cell repertoires in COVID-19. Repertoires were generated with immunoSEQ multiplex PCR, while TCRdb's copy carries only in-frame clones and drops some. The sample consists of about 170,000 clones, 88% of them appearing once. The CDR3 extends over 13 amino acids. The V end was cut by 9 bases, the J end by 2 bases, with 12 bases between. The germline V gene has CDR1 KGHDR and CDR2 SFDVKD. This chain uses TRBV24-1 with TRBJ2-5; tentatively, D is TRBD1 (5 bases). Sequenced sample: peripheral blood. The TCR originated in a man aged 55 to 70 with acute or convalescent COVID-19. Here the CDR3 reads CATSQGYQETQYF. CDR3 DNA sequence: TGTGCCACCTCTCAGGGTTATCAAGAGACCCAGTACTTC.